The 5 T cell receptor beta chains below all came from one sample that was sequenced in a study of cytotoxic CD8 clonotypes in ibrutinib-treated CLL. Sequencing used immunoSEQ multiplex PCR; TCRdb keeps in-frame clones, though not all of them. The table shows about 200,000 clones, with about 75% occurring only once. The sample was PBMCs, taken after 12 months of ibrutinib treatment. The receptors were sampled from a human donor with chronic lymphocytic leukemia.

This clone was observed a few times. This CDR3 is CASMRLPGQGAYEQYF. As DNA, the CDR3 is TGCGCCAGCATGCGACTACCGGGACAGGGGGCCTACGAGCAGTACTTC. V and J are TRBV5-1 and TRBJ2-7; 11 nucleotides agree with TRBD1. The CDR3 has 16 amino acids. With 6 bases clipped from V and 2 bases from J, the junction kept 10 bases outside the gene matches. CDR1 is SGHRS, CDR2 YFSETQ, per germline.

As DNA, the CDR3 is TGTGCCAGCAGCGTAGGAGGGGGCCAAAAACTGTTTTTT. It codes for CASSVGGGQKLFF. The genes are TRBV9 and TRBJ1-4; 7 nucleotides agree with TRBD1. The CDR3 has 13 amino acids. The V and J ends lost 0 bases and 9 bases, in that order; junction bases with no gene match: 2. In germline, CDR1 is SGDLS, CDR2 YYNGEE.

The CDR3 spells CASRKNPGTDNSGANVLTF. The CDR3 DNA reads TGCGCCAGTAGAAAGAACCCCGGGACAGACAACTCTGGGGCCAACGTCCTGACTTTC. The J gene is TRBJ2-6, the V gene TRBV5-1, with 7 bases lining up with TRBD1. The germline gives CDR1 SGHRS, CDR2 YFSETQ. This CDR3 is 19 amino acids long. J gave up 0 bases and V 8 bases, and 17 bases lay outside the gene matches.

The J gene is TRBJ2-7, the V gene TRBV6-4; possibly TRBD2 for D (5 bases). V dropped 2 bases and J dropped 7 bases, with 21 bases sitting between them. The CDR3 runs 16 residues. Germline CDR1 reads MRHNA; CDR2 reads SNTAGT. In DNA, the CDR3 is TGTGCCAGCAGTGACGATCGAGCGGACCCTACGCGGGAGCAGTACTTC. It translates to CASSDDRADPTREQYF.

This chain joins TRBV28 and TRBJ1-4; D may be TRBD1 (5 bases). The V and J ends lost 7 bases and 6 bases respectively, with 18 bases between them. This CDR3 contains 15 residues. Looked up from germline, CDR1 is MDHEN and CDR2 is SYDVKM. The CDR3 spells CASISPWDGHEKLFF. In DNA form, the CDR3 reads TGTGCCAGCATTTCTCCCTGGGACGGTCATGAAAAACTGTTTTTT. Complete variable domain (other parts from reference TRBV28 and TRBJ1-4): DVKVTQSSRYLVKRTGEKVFLECVQDMDHENMFWYRQDPGLGLRLIYFSYDVKMKEKGDIPEGYSVSREKKERFSLILESASTNQTSMYLCASISPWDGHEKLFFGSGTQLSVL.